These 11 T cell receptor beta chains came from one sample sequenced in a study of T cell repertoires in cytomegalovirus infection. MiXCR, run by TCRdb on the reads, gives a single entry per CDR3 protein. Of 110,000 to 150,000 distinct CDR3 sequences detected, roughly 6.5% appear once; the ten largest clones hold about a sixth. Input material: PBMCs. These receptors were obtained from a human donor in good health (CMV status not recorded). Some clones in this sample may be carry-over from other donors' samples.

This clonotype occurred many times. The chain combines TRBV7-9 with TRBJ2-7; the D gene is possibly TRBD1 (5 bases). The V end was cut by 1 base, the J end by 2 bases, with 15 bases between. Looked up from germline, CDR1 is SEHNR and CDR2 is FQNEAQ (reference sequence). This CDR3 region has 16 residues. The CDR3 sequence: CASSLVGGAGAYEQYF. The CDR3 DNA reads as TGTGCCAGCAGCTTAGTGGGTGGGGCAGGAGCCTACGAGCAGTACTTC.

This clonotype was counted at least ten times. The V and J genes are TRBV6-2 or TRBV6-3 and TRBJ2-7, with D uncertain. Germline CDR1 reads MNHEY; CDR2 reads SVGEGT. CDR3 length: 14 residues. Trimming removed 0 bases at V and 3 bases at J, with 9 bases between. The CDR3 loop is CASSYSSRSYEQYF. The CDR3 nucleotides read TGTGCCAGCAGTTACTCATCCCGGAGCTACGAGCAGTACTTC.

A few counts support this clonotype. The chain couples TRBV6-6 to TRBJ2-2; the match to TRBD1 covers 8 bases. The CDR3 sequence is 15 residues long. Germline lookup yields CDR1 MNHNY and CDR2 SVGAGI (reference sequence). V shed 4 bases, J shed 1 base, and the junction held 2 bases outside the gene matches. CDR3 nucleotides: TGTGCCAGCAGTTGGGGACAGGTGAACACCGGGGAGCTGTTTTTT. This gives the protein CASSWGQVNTGELFF.

The sample holds many counts of this clonotype. Here the CDR3 DNA reads TGTGCCAGCAGCCCCCAGGGATTCCCTAACTATGGCTACACCTTC. Its protein product is CASSPQGFPNYGYTF. The chain employs TRBV7-2 and TRBJ1-2; D is perhaps TRBD1 (5 bases). This CDR3 has 15 residues. Trimming left V 5 bases short and J 0 bases short, with 13 bases between. CDR1 and CDR2 (germline): SGHTA, FQGNSA.

This clonotype has a count of ten or more. The V gene is TRBV6-1, the J gene TRBJ2-5, with D possibly matching TRBD2 (5 bases). The germline V gene encodes CDR1 MNHNS and CDR2 SASEGT. V gave up 10 bases and J gave up 2 bases, with 17 bases separating them. This CDR3 region has 14 residues. CDR3 region: CATTQGRGQETQYF. CDR3 DNA: TGTGCCACCACTCAAGGGAGAGGGCAAGAGACCCAGTACTTC.

This clonotype came up many times. The chain employs TRBV28 and TRBJ2-6; D is unclear. Germline loops: CDR1 MDHEN, CDR2 SYDVKM. Trimming pared 3 bases from V and 2 bases from J, leaving 11 bases between. The CDR3 is made up of 16 amino acids. The CDR3 loop is CASSFEIVAGANVLTF. DNA for the CDR3: TGTGCCAGCAGTTTCGAGATCGTTGCTGGGGCCAACGTCCTGACTTTC.

There are many counts of this clonotype. The rearrangement joins TRBV24-1 to TRBJ1-5; 12 bases line up with TRBD1. This CDR3 region has 16 residues. Germline CDR1 KGHDR, CDR2 SFDVKD. Trimming took 3 bases from V and 7 from J; bases not matched to a gene: 6. In DNA form, the CDR3 reads TGTGCCACCAGTGATGGGGACAGGGGGCGAGGACAGCCCCAGCATTTT. Its protein product is CATSDGDRGRGQPQHF.

This clonotype was observed at least ten times. The V gene is TRBV7-3, the J gene TRBJ2-7; a weak D match, TRBD1 (5 bases). Germline lookup yields CDR1 SGHTA and CDR2 FQGTGA. The CDR3 spans 14 residues. V was cut by 5 bases and J by 2 bases, with 13 bases left in between. In nucleotides, the CDR3 is TGTGCCAGCAGCCCTGGGGCCCAGGCCTACGAGCAGTACTTC. This codes for CASSPGAQAYEQYF.

Ten or more counts support this clonotype. The chain carries TRBV29-1 and TRBJ2-4; no definite D call. The germline V gene encodes CDR1 SQVTM and CDR2 ANQGSEA. The CDR3 loop spans 15 amino acids. V dropped 3 bases and J dropped 8 bases, with 20 bases sitting between them. CDR3 in DNA: TGCAGCGTTGAGGGTTTAGGCGCAACGGCGGACATTCAGTACTTC. As protein: CSVEGLGATADIQYF.

This clonotype was recorded many times. The chain combines TRBV7-2 with TRBJ1-6, with D possibly matching TRBD1 (5 bases). Germline V gene lookup returns CDR1 SGHTA and CDR2 FQGNSA. Between the trimmed V and J ends, which lost 1 base and 16 bases, there was a span of 14 bases. This CDR3 contains 13 residues. CDR3 in amino acids: CASSLVSRDLLHF. CDR3 DNA sequence: TGTGCCAGCAGCTTAGTGAGCCGGGACCTTCTCCACTTT.

This clonotype was seen many times. The J gene is TRBJ2-7, the V gene TRBV7-2; weak D call: TRBD2 (7 bases). The germline gives CDR1 SGHTA, CDR2 FQGNSA. The CDR3 has 15 residues. Trimming removed 5 bases from V and 0 bases from J, with 14 bases in between. CDR3 coding DNA: TGTGCCAGCAGCCGTAGGGGGACTACCTCCTACGAGCAGTACTTC. It is translated as CASSRRGTTSYEQYF.